The 20 T cell receptor beta chains below come from one sample, sequenced in a study of blood T cell repertoires in COVID-19. The assay was immunoSEQ multiplex PCR, and TCRdb's table has in-frame clones only and misses some. The repertoire has tens of thousands of clones, roughly nine tenths of them found once; the top ten carry approximately 14%. The sample comprised peripheral blood. Source of these receptors: a woman aged 30 to 39 in a cohort sampled during active COVID-19.

The genes are TRBV6-1 and TRBJ2-5; 13 bases align to TRBD2. CDR1 and CDR2 from the germline V gene are MNHNS and SASEGT. CDR3 length: 19 residues. V lost 4 bases, J lost 1 base, and 12 bases stayed unmatched. The CDR3 region has the DNA TGTGCCAGCAGTGCACTAGCGGGAGGGCCTAGGGGGATCCAAGAGACCCAGTACTTC. Amino acid sequence: CASSALAGGPRGIQETQYF.

This clone was observed once. The CDR3 spells CASSLSVGSGRAEPDTQYF. CDR3 in DNA: TGTGCCAGCAGCCTCAGCGTGGGTAGCGGGAGGGCCGAGCCAGATACGCAGTATTTT. V usage is TRBV9 and J usage is TRBJ2-3; 11 bases align to TRBD2. V gave up 4 bases and J gave up 4 bases; unmatched junction bases: 17. There are 19 residues in the CDR3. Germline V gene data show CDR1 as SGDLS and CDR2 as YYNGEE.

The CDR3 reads CATSRDWGQGDQPQHF. The CDR3 DNA follows: TGTGCCACCAGCAGAGATTGGGGGCAGGGCGACCAGCCCCAGCATTTT. The chain carries TRBV15 and TRBJ1-5; tentative D call: TRBD1 (6 bases). Germline V CDR1 and CDR2: LNHNV, YYDKDF (reference sequence). The V gene lost 0 bases and the J gene lost 7 bases, with 16 bases spanning the gap. This CDR3 has 16 residues.

V gene TRBV5-4 combines with J gene TRBJ2-5, with 9 nucleotides matching TRBD1. V shed 4 bases and J 5 bases; nucleotides not matched to a gene: 12. The germline gives CDR1 SGHNT, CDR2 YYREEE (reference sequence). CDR3 length: 16 residues. The CDR3: CASSRRGTGSRETQYF. The CDR3 region has the DNA TGTGCCAGCAGCCGACGCGGGACAGGGTCGAGGGAGACCCAGTACTTC.

This clone was picked up one time. The V and J genes are TRBV9 and TRBJ2-7, with D possibly TRBD2 on 6 matching bases. Germline CDR1 reads SGDLS; CDR2 reads YYNGEE. The CDR3 has 17 amino acids. Trimming removed 3 bases from V and 0 bases from J, with 19 bases in between. CDR3 sequence (DNA): TGTGCCAGCAGCGGTCATAGGGAGGAACCCTACTCCTACGAGCAGTACTTC. This sequence encodes CASSGHREEPYSYEQYF.

By share, this clone ranks as medium-sized. This sequence joins TRBV9 and TRBJ1-2, with 10 nucleotides matching TRBD1. After removal of 0 bases from V and 4 bases from J, the junction contained 6 bases not matched to a gene. The CDR3 spans 16 residues. The V gene's germline CDR1 is SGDLS and CDR2 YYNGEE. CDR3 residues: CASSVGTGGVIYGYTF. The CDR3 region has the DNA TGTGCCAGCAGCGTAGGGACAGGGGGTGTGATCTATGGCTACACCTTC.

The rearrangement uses TRBV6-4 and TRBJ2-5, with 14 bases that match TRBD2. Germline-derived CDR1 and CDR2 are MRHNA and SNTAGT. The length of the CDR3 is 17 residues. The ends lost 6 bases at V and 5 bases at J; junction bases unmatched: 11. The CDR3 spells CASRLTPGLAGVETQYF. CDR3 bases: TGTGCCAGCAGACTGACTCCGGGACTAGCGGGAGTGGAGACCCAGTACTTC.

The genes are TRBV30 and TRBJ2-3; TRBD2 is a possible D gene (6 bases). Trimming pared 5 bases from V and 5 bases from J, leaving 20 bases between. This CDR3 is 15 amino acids long. Germline CDR1 and CDR2: GTSNPN and SVGIG (reference sequence). The DNA of the CDR3 is TGTGCCTGGCATAATATCGGGAGCCGTTTAGATACGCAGTATTTT. The encoded protein is CAWHNIGSRLDTQYF.

The chain combines TRBV5-1 with TRBJ2-5; D remains unclear. Trimming took 0 bases from V and 0 from J, leaving 9 bases between them. CDR1 is SGHRS and CDR2 is YFSETQ in the germline V gene. This CDR3 spans 15 amino acids. DNA for the CDR3: TGCGCCAGCAGCTTGGTGGCAGGATACCAAGAGACCCAGTACTTC. As protein: CASSLVAGYQETQYF.

The rearrangement links TRBV30 to TRBJ2-3; D possibly corresponds to TRBD1 (5 bases). Trimming removed 5 bases from V and 6 bases from J, with 9 bases in between. Germline loops: CDR1 GTSNPN, CDR2 SVGIG (reference sequence). This CDR3 has 11 residues. The CDR3 loop reads CAWAKGDTQYF. The CDR3 DNA sequence: TGTGCCTGGGCCAAGGGGGATACGCAGTATTTT.

The genes are TRBV9 and TRBJ2-2, with D possibly matching TRBD2 (6 bases). CDR1 is SGDLS and CDR2 is YYNGEE in the germline V gene. The CDR3 runs to 17 residues. With 3 bases removed from V and 0 bases from J, the gap between germline ends came to 15 bases. The chain's CDR3 is CASSDYRSGANTGELFF. As DNA, the CDR3 is TGTGCCAGCAGCGACTACAGGTCGGGGGCGAACACCGGGGAGCTGTTTTTT.

The V call is TRBV9, the J call TRBJ2-1; D perhaps matches TRBD2 (6 bases). Germline V CDR1 and CDR2: SGDLS, YYNGEE. V shed 0 bases and J shed 1 base, with 11 bases lying between them. The CDR3 has 16 amino acids. CDR3 in amino acids: CASSVGLAPSYNEQFF. CDR3 nucleotides: TGTGCCAGCAGCGTAGGGCTAGCGCCTTCCTACAATGAGCAGTTCTTC.

The chain combines TRBV6-5 with TRBJ1-4; a weak D match, TRBD1 (6 bases). CDR3 length: 15 residues. Germline V lookup: CDR1 MNHEY, CDR2 SVGAGI. V shed 7 bases and J shed 4 bases, with 16 bases lying between them. The CDR3 nucleotides read TGTGCCAGCACCCAATGGGGGGGCCTTAATGAAAAACTGTTTTTT. The encoded protein is CASTQWGGLNEKLFF.

The rearrangement links TRBV19 to TRBJ2-7; D is ambiguous. Germline V gene sequence: CDR1 LNHDA, CDR2 SQIVND (reference sequence). Trimming stripped 1 base from V and 2 bases from J, with 12 bases between. The CDR3 extends over 15 amino acids. The CDR3 is CASSIGVPLTYEQYF. CDR3 in DNA: TGTGCCAGTAGTATAGGAGTTCCCCTTACCTACGAGCAGTACTTC.

This rearrangement joins TRBV24-1 to TRBJ1-1, with TRBD1 matching over 10 bases. This CDR3 contains 14 residues. Losses at the gene ends were 7 bases for V and 5 bases for J; bases not matched to a gene: 6. Germline CDR1 reads KGHDR; CDR2 reads SFDVKD. The CDR3 bases are TGTGCCACCAGATCCGGGACAGGGGATACTGAAGCTTTCTTT. Translation gives CATRSGTGDTEAFF.

This chain links TRBV23-1 with TRBJ1-5; D is unclear. TRBV23-1 is an open reading frame whose function is uncertain. There are 17 residues in the CDR3. The V and J ends lost 3 bases and 1 base respectively, with 16 bases between them. The CDR3 coding sequence is TGCGCCAGCAGTCATGGGGAGGTGGAATTGAGCAATCAGCCCCAGCATTTT. Translation gives CASSHGEVELSNQPQHF.

The rearrangement joins TRBV2 to TRBJ1-2; 7 bases agree with TRBD1. Per the germline V gene, CDR1 is SNHLY and CDR2 is FYNNEI. V was clipped by 5 bases and J by 3 bases; unmatched bases: 9. There are 15 residues in the CDR3. The CDR3 nucleotides read TGTGCCAGCAGTCCGACAGGGATACCTCACTATGGCTACACCTTC. It encodes CASSPTGIPHYGYTF.

The chain recombines TRBV7-2 with TRBJ2-2; TRBD1 matches at 11 bases. The trim removed 3 bases at V and 5 bases at J, leaving 5 bases unmatched. This CDR3 has 16 amino acids. Germline values: CDR1 SGHTA, CDR2 FQGNSA. The CDR3 DNA sequence: TGTGCCAGCAGCTTCGGACAGGGGGCGCGAACCGGGGAGCTGTTTTTT. It is translated as CASSFGQGARTGELFF.

The V call is TRBV9, the J call TRBJ2-2; TRBD1 matches at 7 bases. The CDR3 loop spans 15 amino acids. The junction had 6 bases not matched to a gene; V was cut back by 0 bases and J by 7 bases. Germline V gene data show CDR1 as SGDLS and CDR2 as YYNGEE. The DNA of the CDR3 is TGTGCCAGCAGCGTAGCTGACAGGGCCAACGGGGAGCTGTTTTTT. Its translation is CASSVADRANGELFF.

V is TRBV19 and J is TRBJ2-7; 10 nucleotides match TRBD2. Germline V CDR1 and CDR2: LNHDA, SQIVND (reference sequence). Trimming removed 5 bases from V and 6 bases from J; junction bases left unmatched: 7. The CDR3 loop spans 14 amino acids. In DNA, the CDR3 is TGTGCCAGTAGTTTGACTAGCGGGCGGCGCGAGCAGTACTTC. Its protein product is CASSLTSGRREQYF.